This T cell receptor beta chain derives from a study of T cells in Graves' hyperthyroidism and ophthalmopathy. Overall study results and limits: Model predictions of ophthalmopathy came a median approximately 6.5 months before onset. Among thyroid clonotypes expanded above 0.001, most also appeared in blood.

RNA transcripts were the template for amplifying TCR beta CDR3 regions. Using the HTBI primer set, a first-round RT-PCR was run on the TCR CDR3. MiXCR was run by TCRdb on the multiplex PCR reads, yielding one entry per CDR3 protein. The data show about 480,000 distinct CDR3 sequences, about 15% seen once. The V segment lost 4 bases and the J segment 0 bases; nucleotides outside the gene matches: 9. Germline loops: CDR1 LGHDT, CDR2 YNNKEL (reference sequence). The length of the CDR3 is 20 residues. Exclusion criteria comprised uncontrolled infection, other autoimmune disease, pregnancy or lactation. Each diagnosis was grounded in clinical symptoms, serum thyroxine and TRAb, thyroid ultrasound, and orbital computed tomography. This clonotype was counted between two and nine times. Its antigen is as yet unknown.

This sequence originates from a woman aged 18-29 years with Graves' hyperthyroidism. The sample comprised blood. The chain links TRBV3-1 to TRBJ2-2; 15 bases fit TRBD2. The CDR3 nucleotides read TGTGCCAGCAGCCCGCTCGGACTAGCGGGAGGGCCTACGAACACCGGGGAGCTGTTTTTT. Protein product: CASSPLGLAGGPTNTGELFF.